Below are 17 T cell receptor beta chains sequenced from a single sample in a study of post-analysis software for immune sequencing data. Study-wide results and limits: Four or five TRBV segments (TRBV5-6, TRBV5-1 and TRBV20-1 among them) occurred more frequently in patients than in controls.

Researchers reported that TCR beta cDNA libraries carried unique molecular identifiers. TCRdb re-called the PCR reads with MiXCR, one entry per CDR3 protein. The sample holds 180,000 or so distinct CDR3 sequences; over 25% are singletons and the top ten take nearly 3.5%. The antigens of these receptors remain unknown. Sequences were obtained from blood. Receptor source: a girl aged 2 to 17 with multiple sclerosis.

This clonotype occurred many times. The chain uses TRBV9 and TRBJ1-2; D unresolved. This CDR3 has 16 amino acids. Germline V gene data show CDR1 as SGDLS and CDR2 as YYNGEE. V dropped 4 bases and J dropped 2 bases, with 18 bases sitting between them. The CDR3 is CASSPRTGAVNYGYTF. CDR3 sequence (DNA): TGTGCCAGCAGCCCCCGCACCGGTGCGGTGAACTATGGCTACACCTTC.

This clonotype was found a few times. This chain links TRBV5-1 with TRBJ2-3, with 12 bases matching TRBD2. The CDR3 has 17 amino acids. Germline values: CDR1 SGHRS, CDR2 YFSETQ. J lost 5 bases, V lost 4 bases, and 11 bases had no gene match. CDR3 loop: CASSLRLAGDRGDTQYF. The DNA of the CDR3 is TGCGCCAGCAGCCTGCGACTAGCGGGGGACCGGGGAGATACGCAGTATTTT.

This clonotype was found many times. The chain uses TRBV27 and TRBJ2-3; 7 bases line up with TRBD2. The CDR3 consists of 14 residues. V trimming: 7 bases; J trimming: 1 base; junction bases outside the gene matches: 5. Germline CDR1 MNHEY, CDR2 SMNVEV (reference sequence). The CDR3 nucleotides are TGTGCCAGCAAATTAGCGGGTGGCACAGATACGCAGTATTTT. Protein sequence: CASKLAGGTDTQYF.

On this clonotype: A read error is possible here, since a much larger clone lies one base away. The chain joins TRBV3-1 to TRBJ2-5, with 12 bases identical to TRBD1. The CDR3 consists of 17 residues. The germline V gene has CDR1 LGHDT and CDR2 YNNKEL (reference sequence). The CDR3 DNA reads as TGTGCCAGCGGCCAAGCCCTGGGGACAGGGGGCCTAGAGACCCAGTACTTC. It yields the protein CASGQALGTGGLETQYF.

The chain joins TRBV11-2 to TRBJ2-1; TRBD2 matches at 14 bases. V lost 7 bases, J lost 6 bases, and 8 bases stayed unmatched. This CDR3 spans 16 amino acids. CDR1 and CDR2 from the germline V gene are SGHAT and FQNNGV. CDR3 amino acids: CASIAGTSGSGNEQFF. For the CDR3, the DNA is TGTGCCAGCATCGCGGGGACTAGCGGGAGTGGCAATGAGCAGTTCTTC. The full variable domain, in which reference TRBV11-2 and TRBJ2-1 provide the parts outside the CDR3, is EAGVAQSPRYKIIEKRQSVAFWCNPISGHATLYWYQQILGQGPKLLIQFQNNGVVDDSQLPKDRFSAERLKGVDSTLKIQPAKLEDSAVYLCASIAGTSGSGNEQFFGPGTRLTVL.

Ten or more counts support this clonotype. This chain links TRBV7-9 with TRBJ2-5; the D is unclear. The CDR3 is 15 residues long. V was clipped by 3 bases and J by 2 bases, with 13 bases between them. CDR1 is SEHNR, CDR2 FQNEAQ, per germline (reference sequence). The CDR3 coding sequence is TGTGCCAGCAGCTTTTCGGACGGACCTCAAGAGACCCAGTACTTC. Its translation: CASSFSDGPQETQYF.

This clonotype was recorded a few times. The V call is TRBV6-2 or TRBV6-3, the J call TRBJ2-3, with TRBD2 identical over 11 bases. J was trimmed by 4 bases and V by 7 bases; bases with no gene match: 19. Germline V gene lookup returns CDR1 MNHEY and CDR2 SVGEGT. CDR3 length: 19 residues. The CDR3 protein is CASTNPVGLAGGPPDTQYF. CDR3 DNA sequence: TGTGCCAGCACCAACCCGGTGGGGCTAGCGGGGGGCCCTCCAGATACGCAGTATTTT.

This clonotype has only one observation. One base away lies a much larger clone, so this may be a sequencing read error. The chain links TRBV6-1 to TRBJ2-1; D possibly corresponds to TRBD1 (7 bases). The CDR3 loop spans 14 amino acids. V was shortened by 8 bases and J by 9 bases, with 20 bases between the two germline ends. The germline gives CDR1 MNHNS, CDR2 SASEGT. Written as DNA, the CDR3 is TGTGCCAGCCCGGATCCCTATCAGGGGGGTGAGCAGTTCTTC. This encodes CASPDPYQGGEQFF.

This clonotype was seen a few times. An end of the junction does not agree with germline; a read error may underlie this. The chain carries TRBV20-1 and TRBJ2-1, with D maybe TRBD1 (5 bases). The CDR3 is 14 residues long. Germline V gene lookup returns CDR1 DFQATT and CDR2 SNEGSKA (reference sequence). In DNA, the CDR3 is TGCAGTGTTAGATCCACCGGCGACAGAATTGAGCAGTTCTTC. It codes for CSVRSTGDRIEQFF.

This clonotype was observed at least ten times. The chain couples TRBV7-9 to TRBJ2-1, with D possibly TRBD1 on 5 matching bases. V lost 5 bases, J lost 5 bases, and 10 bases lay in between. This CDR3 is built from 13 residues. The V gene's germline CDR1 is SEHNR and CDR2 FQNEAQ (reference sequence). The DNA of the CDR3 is TGTGCCAGCAGCCTGGGGCCCAACAATGAGCAGTTCTTC. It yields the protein CASSLGPNNEQFF.

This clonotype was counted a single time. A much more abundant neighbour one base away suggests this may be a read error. The CDR3 nucleotides are TGTGCCAGCGGCCCTAGGGGGGTCAATGAGCAGTTCTTC. It yields the protein CASGPRGVNEQFF. The chain has TRBV12-3 or TRBV12-4 and TRBJ2-1, with D possibly being TRBD1 or TRBD2 (6 bases each). This CDR3 comprises 13 residues. V was trimmed by 8 bases and J by 6 bases, leaving 14 bases between them.

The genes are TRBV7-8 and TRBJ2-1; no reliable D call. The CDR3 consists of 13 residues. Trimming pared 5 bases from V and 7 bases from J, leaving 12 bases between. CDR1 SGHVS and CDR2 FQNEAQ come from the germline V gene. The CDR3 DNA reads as TGTGCCAGCAGCCTAAACATGGAAAATGAGCAGTTCTTC. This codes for CASSLNMENEQFF.

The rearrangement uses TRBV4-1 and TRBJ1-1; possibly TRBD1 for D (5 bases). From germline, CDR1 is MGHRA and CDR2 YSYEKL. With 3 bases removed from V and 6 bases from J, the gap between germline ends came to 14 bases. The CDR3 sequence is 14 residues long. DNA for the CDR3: TGCGCCAGCAGCCATCCCGGGGCCGGGGCTGAAGCTTTCTTT. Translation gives CASSHPGAGAEAFF.

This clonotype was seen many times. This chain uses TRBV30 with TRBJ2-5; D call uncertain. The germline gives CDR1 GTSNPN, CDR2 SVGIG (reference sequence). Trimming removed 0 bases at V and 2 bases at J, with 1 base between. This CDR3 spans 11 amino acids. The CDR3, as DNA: TGTGCCTGGAGTGTACAAGAGACCCAGTACTTC. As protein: CAWSVQETQYF.

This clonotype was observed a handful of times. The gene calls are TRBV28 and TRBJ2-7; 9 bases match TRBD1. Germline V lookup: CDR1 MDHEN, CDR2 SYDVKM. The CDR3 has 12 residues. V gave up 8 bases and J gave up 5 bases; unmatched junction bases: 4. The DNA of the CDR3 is TGTGCCAGCGGGGACAGGGATGACGAGCAGTACTTC. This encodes CASGDRDDEQYF.

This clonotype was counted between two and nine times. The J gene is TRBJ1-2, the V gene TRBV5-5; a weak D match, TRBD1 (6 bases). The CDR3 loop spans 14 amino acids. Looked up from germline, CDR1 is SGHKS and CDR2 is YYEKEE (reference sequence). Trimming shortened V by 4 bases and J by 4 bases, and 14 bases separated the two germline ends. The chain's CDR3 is CASSPDSGGYGYTF. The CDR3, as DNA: TGTGCCAGCAGCCCGGACAGCGGAGGCTATGGCTACACCTTC.

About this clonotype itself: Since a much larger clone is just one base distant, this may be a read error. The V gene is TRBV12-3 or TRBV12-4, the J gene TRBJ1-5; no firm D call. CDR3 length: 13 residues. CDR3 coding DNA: TGTGCCGGCAGCCCGATTAGCAATCAGCCCCAGCATTTT. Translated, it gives CAGSPISNQPQHF.